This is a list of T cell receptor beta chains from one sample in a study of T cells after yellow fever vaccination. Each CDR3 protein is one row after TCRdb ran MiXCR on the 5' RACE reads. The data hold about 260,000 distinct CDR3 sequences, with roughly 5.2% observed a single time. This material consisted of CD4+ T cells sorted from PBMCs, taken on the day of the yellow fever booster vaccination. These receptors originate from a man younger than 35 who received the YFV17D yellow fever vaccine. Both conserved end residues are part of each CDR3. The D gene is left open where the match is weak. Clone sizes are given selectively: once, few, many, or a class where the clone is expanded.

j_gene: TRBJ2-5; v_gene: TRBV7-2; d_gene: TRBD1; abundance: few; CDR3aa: CASSPDRGSETQYF; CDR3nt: TGTGCCAGCAGCCCGGACAGGGGAAGCGAGACCCAGTACTTC
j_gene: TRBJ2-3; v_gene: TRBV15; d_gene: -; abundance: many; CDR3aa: CATSRDEAPNVMTDTQYF; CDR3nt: TGTGCCACCAGCAGAGATGAGGCACCTAATGTTATGACAGATACGCAGTATTTT
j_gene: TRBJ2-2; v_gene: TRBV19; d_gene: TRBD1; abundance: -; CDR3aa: CASSILRGTGLTGELFF; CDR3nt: TGTGCCAGTAGTATCCTTCGGGGGACAGGCCTCACCGGGGAGCTGTTTTTT
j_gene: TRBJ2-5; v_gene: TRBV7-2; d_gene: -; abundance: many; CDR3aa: CASSRGAGTQETQYF; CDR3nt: TGTGCCAGCAGCCGGGGCGCGGGGACCCAAGAGACCCAGTACTTC
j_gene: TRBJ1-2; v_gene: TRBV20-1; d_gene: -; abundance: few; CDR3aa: CSARAQEERGDGYTF; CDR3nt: TGCAGTGCTAGAGCCCAAGAGGAGAGGGGCGACGGCTACACCTTC
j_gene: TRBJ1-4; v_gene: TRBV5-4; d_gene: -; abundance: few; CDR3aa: CASSLQGGAEKLFF; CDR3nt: TGTGCCAGCAGCCTACAGGGAGGAGCTGAAAAACTGTTTTTT
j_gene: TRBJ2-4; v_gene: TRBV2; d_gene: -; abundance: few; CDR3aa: CASSEARNIQYF; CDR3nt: TGTGCCAGCAGTGAAGCCAGAAACATTCAGTACTTC
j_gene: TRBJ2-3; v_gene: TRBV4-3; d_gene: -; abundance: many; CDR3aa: CASSLPGGRQYF; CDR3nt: TGCGCCAGCAGCCTGCCTGGAGGCCGGCAGTATTTT
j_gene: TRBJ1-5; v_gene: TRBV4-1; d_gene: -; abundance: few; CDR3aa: CASSRDHNQPQHF; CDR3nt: TGCGCCAGCAGCCGCGACCACAATCAGCCCCAGCATTTT
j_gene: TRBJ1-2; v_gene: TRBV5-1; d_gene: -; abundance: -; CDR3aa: CASSLTRDNYGYTF; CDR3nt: TGCGCCAGCAGCTTGACCCGGGACAATTATGGCTACACCTTC
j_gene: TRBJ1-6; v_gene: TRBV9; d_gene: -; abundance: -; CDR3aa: CASSVDRFSPLHF; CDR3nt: TGTGCCAGCAGCGTAGACAGGTTCTCACCCCTCCACTTT
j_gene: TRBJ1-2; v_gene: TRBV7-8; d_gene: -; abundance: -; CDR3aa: CASSPWTDGYTF; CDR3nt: TGTGCCAGCAGCCCGTGGACAGACGGCTACACCTTC
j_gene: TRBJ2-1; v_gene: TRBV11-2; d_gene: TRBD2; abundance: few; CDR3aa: CASSLRTSGGHEQFF; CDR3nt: TGTGCCAGCAGCTTAAGAACTAGCGGGGGCCATGAGCAGTTCTTC
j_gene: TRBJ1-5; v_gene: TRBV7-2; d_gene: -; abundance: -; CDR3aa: CASSPQGLDSNQPQHF; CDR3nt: TGTGCCAGCAGCCCCCAAGGGTTGGATAGCAATCAGCCCCAGCATTTT
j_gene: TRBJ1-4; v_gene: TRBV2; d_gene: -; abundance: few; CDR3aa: CASSDFGGGRSEKLFF; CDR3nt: TGTGCCAGCAGTGATTTCGGCGGGGGCCGGTCTGAAAAACTGTTTTTT
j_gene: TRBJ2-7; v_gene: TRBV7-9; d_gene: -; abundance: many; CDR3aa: CASSLGRGTYEQYF; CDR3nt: TGTGCCAGCAGCTTAGGTCGAGGGACGTACGAGCAGTACTTC
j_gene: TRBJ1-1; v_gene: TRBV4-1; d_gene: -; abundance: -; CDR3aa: CASSRPGNTEAFF; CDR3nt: TGCGCCAGCAGCCGGCCTGGTAACACTGAAGCTTTCTTT
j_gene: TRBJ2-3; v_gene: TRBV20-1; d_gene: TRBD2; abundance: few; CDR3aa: CSARRGGPHRTDTQYF; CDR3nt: TGCAGTGCCCGTCGGGGGGGACCCCATCGCACAGATACGCAGTATTTT
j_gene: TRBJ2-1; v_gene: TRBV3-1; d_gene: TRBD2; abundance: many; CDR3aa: CASSRTSGGGADEQFF; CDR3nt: TGTGCCAGCAGCCGAACCTCTGGCGGGGGGGCTGATGAGCAGTTCTTC
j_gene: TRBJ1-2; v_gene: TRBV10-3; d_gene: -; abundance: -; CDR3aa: CAISERTQEGYTF; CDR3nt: TGTGCCATCAGTGAAAGGACCCAGGAAGGCTACACCTTC
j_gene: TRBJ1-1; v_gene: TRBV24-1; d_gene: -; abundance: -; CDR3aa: CATSDGVEAFF; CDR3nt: TGTGCCACCAGTGATGGAGTCGAAGCTTTCTTT
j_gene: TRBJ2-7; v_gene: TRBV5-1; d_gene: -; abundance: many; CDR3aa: CASTPDWTYEQYF; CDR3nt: TGCGCCAGCACACCGGACTGGACCTACGAGCAGTACTTC
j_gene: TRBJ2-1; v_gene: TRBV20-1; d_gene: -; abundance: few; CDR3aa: CSALRFPSSYNEQFF; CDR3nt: TGCAGTGCCCTTCGATTCCCAAGCTCCTACAATGAGCAGTTCTTC
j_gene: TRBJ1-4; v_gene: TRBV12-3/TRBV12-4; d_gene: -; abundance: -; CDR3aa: CASSYGARKVEKLFF; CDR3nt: TGTGCCAGCAGTTATGGGGCACGAAAGGTCGAAAAACTGTTTTTT
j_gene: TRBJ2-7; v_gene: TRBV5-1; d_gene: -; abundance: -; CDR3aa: CASSLYTAYEQYF; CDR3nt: TGCGCCAGCAGCTTATACACGGCCTACGAGCAGTACTTC
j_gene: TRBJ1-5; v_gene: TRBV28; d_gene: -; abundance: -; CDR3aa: CASQGTKQPQHF; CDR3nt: TGTGCCAGCCAGGGGACTAAACAGCCCCAGCATTTT
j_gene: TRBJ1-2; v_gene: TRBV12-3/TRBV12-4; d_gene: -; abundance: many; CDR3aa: CASRVEGRNYGYTF; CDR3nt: TGTGCCAGCCGTGTCGAGGGACGCAACTATGGCTACACCTTC
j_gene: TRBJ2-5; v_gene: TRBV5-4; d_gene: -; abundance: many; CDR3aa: CASSLGSRGETQYF; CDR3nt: TGTGCCAGCAGCTTGGGCTCCAGAGGGGAGACCCAGTACTTC
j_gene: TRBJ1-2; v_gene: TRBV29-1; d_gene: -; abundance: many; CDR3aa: CSLGEGDTYGYTF; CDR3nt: TGCAGCCTAGGTGAGGGGGACACCTATGGCTACACCTTC
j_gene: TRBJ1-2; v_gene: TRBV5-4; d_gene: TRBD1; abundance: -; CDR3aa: CASSNRDRGYGYTF; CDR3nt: TGTGCCAGCAGCAACCGGGACAGGGGCTATGGCTACACCTTC
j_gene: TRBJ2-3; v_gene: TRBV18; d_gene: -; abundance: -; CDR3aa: CASSPPSGTDTQYF; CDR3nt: TGTGCCAGCTCACCACCGTCAGGCACAGATACGCAGTATTTT
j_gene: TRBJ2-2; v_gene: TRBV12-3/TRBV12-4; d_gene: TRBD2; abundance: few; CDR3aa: CACPGGGAIRTGELFF; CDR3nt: TGTGCCTGCCCGGGCGGGGGGGCCATACGCACCGGGGAGCTGTTTTTT
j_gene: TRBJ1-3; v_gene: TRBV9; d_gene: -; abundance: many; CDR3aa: CASSQDPDVNTIYF; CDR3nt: TGTGCCAGCAGTCAGGACCCCGACGTAAACACCATATATTTT